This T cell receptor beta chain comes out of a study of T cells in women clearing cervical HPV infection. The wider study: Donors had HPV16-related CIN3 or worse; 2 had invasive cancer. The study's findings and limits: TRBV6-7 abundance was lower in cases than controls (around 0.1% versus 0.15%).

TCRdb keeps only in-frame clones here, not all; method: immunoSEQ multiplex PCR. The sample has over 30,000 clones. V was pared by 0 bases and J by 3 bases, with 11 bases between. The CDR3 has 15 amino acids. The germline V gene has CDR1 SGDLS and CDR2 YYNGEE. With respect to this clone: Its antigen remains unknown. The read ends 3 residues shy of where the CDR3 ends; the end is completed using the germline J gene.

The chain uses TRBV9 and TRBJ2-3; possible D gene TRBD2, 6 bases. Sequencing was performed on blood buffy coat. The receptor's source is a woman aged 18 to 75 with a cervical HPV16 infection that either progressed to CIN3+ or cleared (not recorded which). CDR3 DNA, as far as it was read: TGTGCCAGCAGCGTAGTAGATAGCGGAACAGATACG. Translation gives CASSVVDSGTDT. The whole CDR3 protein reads CASSVVDSGTDTQYF.